This TCR beta chain was obtained from a study of regulatory T cells in long-lasting Graves disease. Study-wide findings and caveats: Among the persistent patients, about 3,000 public clonotypes were shared, more than the approximately 960 shared among new patients.

Regarding time point: newly diagnosed GD, antithyroid drugs for less than 3 months. From PBMCs, RNA was extracted and then used to make the TCR library. Remarks on this clonotype: Its antigen remains unidentified.

The junction had 10 bases not matched to a gene; V was cut back by 6 bases and J by 6 bases. The CDR3 loop spans 14 amino acids. Per the germline V gene, CDR1 is SEHNR and CDR2 is FQNEAQ (reference sequence). iRepertoire HTBI primers and Arm-PCR of CDR3 regions built TCR beta libraries. One entry per CDR3 protein results from TCRdb running MiXCR on the multiplex PCR reads. The sample yields hundreds of thousands of distinct CDR3 sequences, 15% to 19% seen once. Material: peripheral blood mononuclear cells (PBMCs), obtained at new diagnosis, from a patient treated with antithyroid drugs. The receptor was derived from a female donor with Graves disease. V and J are TRBV7-9 and TRBJ2-7; 8 nucleotides agree with TRBD1. CDR3 region: CASSLGQGQGEQYF. Here the CDR3 DNA reads TGTGCCAGCAGTCTTGGACAGGGTCAGGGCGAGCAGTACTTC.